This T cell receptor (beta chain) was sequenced during a study of blood T cell repertoires in COVID-19 (dated by TCRdb to the early 2020s). In the study overall: Samples from collaborators originated in the United States, Italy and Spain and spanned both the acute and convalescent phases of COVID-19. The prospective study material was composed of cDNA or gDNA derived from T cells, B-cell-depleted T cells, or PBMCs. Subjects who had been exposed to COVID-19, were actively infected with it, or had recovered from it provided the deeply sampled blood TCRbeta repertoires that made up the dataset. A freely available public database, intended as a resource for researchers studying the immune response to SARS-CoV-2, is where the repertoires were released. Samples were obtained from the ongoing ImmuneRACE study (first 160 participants) and from 950 to 1,500 subjects provided by 6 global collaborators. Nearly every sample came with metadata listing a de-identified subject ID, COVID-19 status, age in years and sex. Where available, HLA class I and class II types were taken from metadata supplied by the sample provider and were not determined by assay-based typing.

The germline V gene sets CDR1 to MDHEN and CDR2 to SYDVKM. The CDR3 starts with the cysteine, ends with the phenylalanine, and has 12 residues. The sequence is cut down to CDR3 DNA, 36 bases in frame from base 1. Cut back by 4 bases and 8 bases, the V and J ends lie 8 bases apart. What the research found in general, with its limitations: The quantity of clinical and demographic metadata differed by source and by participant and was supplied without curation.

The immunoSEQ Assay, a bias-controlled multiplex PCR, was used to amplify TCRbeta CDR3 regions from genomic DNA. As for the authors' bioinformatics: Within the assay, amplification of reference gene primers was used to estimate how many nucleated cells each sample contained. To quantify the absolute abundance of each unique TCRbeta CDR3 rearrangement, sequence reads were collapsed and filtered. Productive Simpson clonality was computed per sample as the square root of Simpson's diversity index over productive rearrangements. TCRdb holds this immuneACCESS table with in-frame rearrangements only. Some clones are missing; in checked studies, unresolved V genes explain under half, and the rest has no known cause. V, J and clone size reflect that table, while D and trimming were determined from the DNA. Here the sample has nearly 110,000 clones; roughly 90% occur a single time. Clones ranked in the top ten supply about 5.3% of the sample.

Of note for this clone: The antigen it recognizes is unknown. No much larger clone exists at a distance of one base, and base qualities are not known.

The collaborating institutions used their own protocols to collect whole blood in K2EDTA tubes. For TCRbeta analysis, collaborators shipped samples as frozen whole blood, isolated PBMCs, or DNA extracted from either of those sample types. The sequenced sample consisted of peripheral blood. The rearrangement joined TRBV28 to TRBJ1-4; no confident D gene assignment can be made. The receptor was isolated from a man in his forties or fifties with active or convalescent COVID-19. The CDR3: CASSSLREKLFF. The bases read TGTGCCAGCAGTTCCCTCAGGGAAAAACTGTTTTTT.